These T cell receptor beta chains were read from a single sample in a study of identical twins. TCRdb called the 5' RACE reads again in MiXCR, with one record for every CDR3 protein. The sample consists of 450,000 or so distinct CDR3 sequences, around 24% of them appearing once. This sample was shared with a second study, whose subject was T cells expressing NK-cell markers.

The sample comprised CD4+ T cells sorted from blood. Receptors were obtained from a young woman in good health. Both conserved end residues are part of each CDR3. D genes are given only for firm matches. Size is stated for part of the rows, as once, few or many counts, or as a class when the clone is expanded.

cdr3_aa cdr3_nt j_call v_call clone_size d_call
CASTVPKGLAGELGFDEQFF TGTGCCAGCACCGTCCCAAAAGGACTAGCGGGAGAATTAGGGTTCGATGAGCAGTTCTTC TRBJ2-1 TRBV9 - TRBD2
CSARRQGTSGGEFSYNEQFF TGCAGTGCTAGGCGCCAGGGGACTAGCGGGGGGGAGTTCTCCTACAATGAGCAGTTCTTC TRBJ2-1 TRBV20-1 - TRBD2
CASSPGLADLYEQYF TGTGCCAGCAGTCCGGGACTAGCGGACCTTTACGAGCAGTACTTC TRBJ2-7 TRBV6-1 - TRBD2
CATSSGTKDTQYF TGTGCCACCAGCAGCGGGACTAAGGATACGCAGTATTTT TRBJ2-3 TRBV15 - TRBD2
CASSQNSGGAIYTQYF TGTGCCAGCAGTCAGAATAGCGGGGGGGCCATATATACGCAGTATTTT TRBJ2-3 TRBV6-4 - TRBD2
CASSYTGTTERETQYF TGTGCCAGCAGCTATACAGGGACGACTGAGCGAGAGACCCAGTACTTC TRBJ2-5 TRBV7-9 once -
CASSPRLAGGTNEQFF TGTGCCAGCAGTCCAAGACTAGCGGGGGGGACCAATGAGCAGTTCTTC TRBJ2-1 TRBV12-3/TRBV12-4 - TRBD2
CASTPLRAEQFF TGTGCCAGCACCCCTTTGAGGGCTGAGCAGTTCTTC TRBJ2-1 TRBV7-2 few -
CASSLGTGRLNTEAFF TGCGCCAGCAGCTTGGGAACAGGGCGGTTGAACACTGAAGCTTTCTTT TRBJ1-1 TRBV5-1 - -
CASSPGASNYGYTF TGTGCCAGCTCTCCGGGGGCGAGCAACTATGGCTACACCTTC TRBJ1-2 TRBV18 few -
CASSFRAGMDYEQYF TGTGCCAGCAGCTTCCGGGCCGGGATGGATTACGAGCAGTACTTC TRBJ2-7 TRBV9 few -
CATSGGNPGELFF TGTGCCACCAGCGGGGGGAACCCCGGGGAGCTGTTTTTT TRBJ2-2 TRBV24-1 few TRBD2
CASSARGLAYEQYF TGTGCCAGCAGTGCGCGTGGACTCGCCTACGAGCAGTACTTC TRBJ2-7 TRBV2 - -
CASSVGIAATTDTQYF TGTGCCAGCAGCGTCGGAATAGCGGCAACCACAGATACGCAGTATTTT TRBJ2-3 TRBV9 few -
CASSRTSGGGYQPQHF TGTGCCAGCAGCCGCACCTCAGGGGGCGGATATCAGCCCCAGCATTTT TRBJ1-5 TRBV6-1 - TRBD1
CRDRRTSGNTIYF TGCCGGGATCGACGGACCTCTGGAAACACCATATATTTT TRBJ1-3 TRBV20-1 few -
CASGEGGYEQFF TGTGCCAGCGGTGAGGGCGGATATGAGCAGTTCTTC TRBJ2-1 TRBV6-2/TRBV6-3 - -
CSVFRQGPAFF TGCAGCGTTTTTCGTCAGGGGCCGGCTTTCTTT TRBJ1-1 TRBV29-1 - -
CASSPPGGDTQYF TGTGCCAGCAGCCCTCCGGGGGGGGATACGCAGTATTTT TRBJ2-3 TRBV3-1 few TRBD2
CASGPGGNTEAFF TGTGCCAGCGGGCCGGGAGGCAACACTGAAGCTTTCTTT TRBJ1-1 TRBV6-1 - -
CASSSPDLGSTEAFF TGCGCCAGCAGCTCCCCAGACCTGGGCTCTACTGAAGCTTTCTTT TRBJ1-1 TRBV5-1 - -
CASTPWGSGVNEQFF TGTGCCAGCACCCCTTGGGGTAGCGGGGTGAATGAGCAGTTCTTC TRBJ2-1 TRBV12-3/TRBV12-4 few TRBD2
CSVAPGRNTGELFF TGCAGCGTTGCCCCTGGGCGCAACACCGGGGAGCTGTTTTTT TRBJ2-2 TRBV29-1 few -
CSASGGGTEAFF TGCAGTGCTTCAGGGGGAGGCACTGAAGCTTTCTTT TRBJ1-1 TRBV20-1 - TRBD1
CASGFFAGEQFF TGTGCCAGCGGGTTCTTTGCGGGGGAGCAGTTCTTC TRBJ2-1 TRBV7-2 few -
CASRWMSETQYF TGTGCCAGCCGCTGGATGTCGGAGACCCAGTACTTC TRBJ2-5 TRBV6-1 - -
CATSRASGRISYEQYF TGTGCCACCAGCAGAGCTTCGGGACGGATCTCCTACGAGCAGTACTTC TRBJ2-7 TRBV15 few -
CASSYSGTSGGATDTQYF TGTGCCAGCAGTTACTCCGGGACTAGCGGGGGGGCCACAGATACGCAGTATTTT TRBJ2-3 TRBV6-5 few TRBD2
CASRPTPQFLYEQYF TGTGCCAGCAGACCTACCCCCCAATTTCTCTACGAGCAGTACTTC TRBJ2-7 TRBV6-1 few -
CASSPKTAMNTEAFF TGTGCCAGCAGCCCCAAGACAGCCATGAACACTGAAGCTTTCTTT TRBJ1-1 TRBV7-2 - -
CASSPGLAVQLYNEQFF TGTGCCAGCAGCCCGGGACTAGCGGTACAACTCTACAATGAGCAGTTCTTC TRBJ2-1 TRBV11-2 few TRBD2
CASSPIGGDTQYF TGTGCCAGCAGCCCCATTGGGGGTGATACGCAGTATTTT TRBJ2-3 TRBV9 - -
CSVSGYTEAFF TGCAGCGTTTCGGGATACACTGAAGCTTTCTTT TRBJ1-1 TRBV29-1 - -
CSARVPGGNIQYF TGCAGTGCTAGAGTCCCAGGGGGAAACATTCAGTACTTC TRBJ2-4 TRBV20-1 - TRBD1
CAISWSDSYEQFF TGTGCCATCAGCTGGTCCGACAGCTATGAGCAGTTCTTC TRBJ2-1 TRBV10-3 few -
CSVENSANTQYF TGCAGCGTTGAAAATTCCGCAAATACGCAGTATTTT TRBJ2-3 TRBV29-1 many -
CSAKSGTMNTEAFF TGCAGTGCAAAGTCCGGGACGATGAACACTGAAGCTTTCTTT TRBJ1-1 TRBV20-1 few -
CSATGYGEQYF TGCAGCGCCACAGGGTATGGCGAGCAGTACTTC TRBJ2-7 TRBV29-1 few -